The entry that follows covers one T cell receptor (beta chain) sequence. These data belong to a study of Tregs in tolerant kidney transplant recipients. CDR3 size: 16 residues. V lost 4 bases, J lost 1 base, and 13 bases lay in between. Germline CDR1 and CDR2: LGHNT and FRNRAP. Clones were read by immunoSEQ multiplex PCR, and TCRdb kept only the in-frame ones, dropping some. The sample includes some 110,000 clones, 85% to 95% of them seen just once. Source material: CD4+ T cells from blood. V gene TRBV12-5 combines with J gene TRBJ2-2; D assignment may be TRBD1 or TRBD2 (5 bases each). The source of this sequence is a human donor in good health. The CDR3 region has the DNA TGTGCTAGTGGTTCTTCCGGGACGGTGAACACCGGGGAGCTGTTTTTT. Residues: CASGSSGTVNTGELFF.